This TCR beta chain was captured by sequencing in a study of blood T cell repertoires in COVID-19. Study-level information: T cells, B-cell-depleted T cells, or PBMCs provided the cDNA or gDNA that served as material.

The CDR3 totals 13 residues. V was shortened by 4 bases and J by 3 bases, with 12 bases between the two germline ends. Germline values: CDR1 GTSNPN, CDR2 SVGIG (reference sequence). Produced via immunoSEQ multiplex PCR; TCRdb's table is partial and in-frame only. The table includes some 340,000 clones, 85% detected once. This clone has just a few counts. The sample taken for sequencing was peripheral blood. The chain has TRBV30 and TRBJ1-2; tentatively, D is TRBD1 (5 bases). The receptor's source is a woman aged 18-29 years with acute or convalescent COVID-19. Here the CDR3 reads CAWTGFEDYGYTF. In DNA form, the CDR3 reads TGTGCCTGGACAGGGTTCGAGGACTATGGCTACACCTTC.